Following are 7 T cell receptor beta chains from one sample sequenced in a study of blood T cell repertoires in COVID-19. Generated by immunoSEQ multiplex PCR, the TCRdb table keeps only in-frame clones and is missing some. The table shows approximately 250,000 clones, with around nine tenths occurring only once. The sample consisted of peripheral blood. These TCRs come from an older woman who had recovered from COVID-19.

CDR3 loop: CASSIGTAPAYEQYF. CDR3 nucleotides: TGCGCCAGCAGCATAGGGACAGCTCCTGCCTACGAGCAGTACTTC. The rearrangement links TRBV5-1 to TRBJ2-7, with 7 bases matching TRBD1. The germline CDR1 and CDR2 sequences are SGHRS and YFSETQ. Losses at the gene ends were 4 bases for V and 2 bases for J; bases not matched to a gene: 9. CDR3 size: 15 residues.

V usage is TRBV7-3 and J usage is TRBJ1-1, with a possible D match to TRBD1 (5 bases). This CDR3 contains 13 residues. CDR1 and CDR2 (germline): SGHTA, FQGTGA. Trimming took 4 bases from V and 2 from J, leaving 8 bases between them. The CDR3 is CASSSDINTEAFF. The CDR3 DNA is TGTGCCAGCAGCTCGGACATCAACACTGAAGCTTTCTTT.

The CDR3 spells CASSLEQLNQPQHF. DNA for the CDR3: TGTGCCAGCAGCTTAGAACAGTTAAATCAGCCCCAGCATTTT. The rearrangement links TRBV11-2 to TRBJ1-5; D gene uncertain. Trimming pared 0 bases from V and 4 bases from J, leaving 7 bases between. From germline, CDR1 is SGHAT and CDR2 FQNNGV. This CDR3 has 14 amino acids.

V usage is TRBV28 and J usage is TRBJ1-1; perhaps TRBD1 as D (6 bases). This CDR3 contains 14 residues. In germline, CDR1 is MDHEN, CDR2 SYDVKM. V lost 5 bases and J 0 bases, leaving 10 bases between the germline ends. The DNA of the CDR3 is TGTGCCAGCAGTGGCGGGGGCATGAACACTGAAGCTTTCTTT. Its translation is CASSGGGMNTEAFF.

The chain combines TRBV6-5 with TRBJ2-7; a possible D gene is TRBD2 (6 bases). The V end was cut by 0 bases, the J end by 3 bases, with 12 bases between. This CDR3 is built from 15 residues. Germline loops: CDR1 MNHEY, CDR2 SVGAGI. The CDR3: CASSYSGGNRYEQYF. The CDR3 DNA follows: TGTGCCAGCAGTTACTCGGGGGGTAATCGCTACGAGCAGTACTTC.

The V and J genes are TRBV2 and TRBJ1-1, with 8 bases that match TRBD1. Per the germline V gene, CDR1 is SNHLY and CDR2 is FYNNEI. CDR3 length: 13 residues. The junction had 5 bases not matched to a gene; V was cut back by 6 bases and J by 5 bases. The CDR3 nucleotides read TGTGCCAGCAGGGGCTGGACAGGGACTGAAGCTTTCTTT. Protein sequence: CASRGWTGTEAFF.

CDR3 amino acids: CASSADRGRETQYF. CDR3 in DNA: TGTGCCAGCAGCGCAGACAGGGGGCGAGAGACCCAGTACTTC. The V call is TRBV7-2, the J call TRBJ2-5; 10 bases align to TRBD1. With 5 bases clipped from V and 4 bases from J, the junction kept 4 bases outside the gene matches. Germline V gene sequence: CDR1 SGHTA, CDR2 FQGNSA. The length of the CDR3 is 14 residues.